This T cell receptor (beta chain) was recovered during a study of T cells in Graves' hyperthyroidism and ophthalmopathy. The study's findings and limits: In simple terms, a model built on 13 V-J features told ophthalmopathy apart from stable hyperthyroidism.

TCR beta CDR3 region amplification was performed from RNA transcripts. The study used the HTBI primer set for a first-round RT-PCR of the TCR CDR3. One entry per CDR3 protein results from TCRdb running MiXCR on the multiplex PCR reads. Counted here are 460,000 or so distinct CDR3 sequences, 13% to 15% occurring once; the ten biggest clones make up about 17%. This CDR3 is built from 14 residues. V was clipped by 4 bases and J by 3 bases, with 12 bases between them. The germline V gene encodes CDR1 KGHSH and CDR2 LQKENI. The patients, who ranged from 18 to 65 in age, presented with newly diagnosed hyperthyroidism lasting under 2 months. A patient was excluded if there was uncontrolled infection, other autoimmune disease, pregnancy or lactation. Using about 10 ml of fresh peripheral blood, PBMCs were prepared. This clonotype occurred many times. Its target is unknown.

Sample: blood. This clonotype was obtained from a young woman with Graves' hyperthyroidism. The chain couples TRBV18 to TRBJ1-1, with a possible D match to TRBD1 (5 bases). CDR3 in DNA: TGTGCCAGCTCACTGGGACCTTCGGACACTGAAGCTTTCTTT. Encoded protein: CASSLGPSDTEAFF.